Only one count was recorded for the clone carrying this TCR beta chain. The target antigen is unknown. The length of the CDR3 is 13 residues. Trimming took off 5 bases at V and 0 bases at J, with 8 bases between the two ends. The germline V gene has CDR1 MNHEY and CDR2 SMNVEV (reference sequence). Treatment denoted: oral pan-JAK inhibitor, 5-10 mg twice daily. This entry is derived from a study of CD8+ T cells in alopecia areata. General observations from the study: Tofacitinib significantly reduced both scalp clonality and expanded CD8+ clones among the top 100. Clonality was higher in lesional than normal scalp, especially in alopecia totalis/universalis. Although TCR sharing was seen in mice, sharing across patients was less clear, possibly for HLA-related reasons. Scalp and blood retained many expanded lesional clones during tofacitinib.

After isolation, RNA underwent reverse transcription to generate cDNA as the sequencing template. The repertoire was sequenced with immunoSEQ multiplex PCR; TCRdb's copy has only in-frame clones and lacks some. The table shows 150,000 or so clones, with roughly 86% occurring only once. The genes are TRBV27 and TRBJ2-7; D ambiguous. The sequence was obtained from a human donor with alopecia areata. Specimen: CD8+ T cells sorted from blood, collected at week 4, from a patient treated with tofacitinib. The CDR3 region is CASSPLSSYEQYF. CDR3 nucleotides: TGTGCCAGCAGTCCCTTAAGCTCCTACGAGCAGTACTTC.